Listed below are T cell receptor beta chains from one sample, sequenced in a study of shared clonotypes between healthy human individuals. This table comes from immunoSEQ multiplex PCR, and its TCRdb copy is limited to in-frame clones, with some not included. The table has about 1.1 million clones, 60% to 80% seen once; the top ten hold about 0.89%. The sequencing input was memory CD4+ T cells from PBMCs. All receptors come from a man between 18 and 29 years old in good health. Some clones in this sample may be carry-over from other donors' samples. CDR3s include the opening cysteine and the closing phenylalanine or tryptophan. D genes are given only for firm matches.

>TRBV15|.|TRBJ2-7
CATSRNGTSPISYEQYF
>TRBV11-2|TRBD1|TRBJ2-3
CASRLPGQGLADTQYF
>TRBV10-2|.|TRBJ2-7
CASRTLLSHEQYF
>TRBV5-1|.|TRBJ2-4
CASSLLPSVVRNIQYF
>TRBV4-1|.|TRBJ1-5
CASSQEGRGHQPQHF
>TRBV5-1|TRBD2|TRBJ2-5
CASSPWGEGKSTQYF
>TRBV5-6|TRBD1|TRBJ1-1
CASSPWDSNSEAFF
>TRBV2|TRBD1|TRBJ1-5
CASRGGQGRNQPQHF
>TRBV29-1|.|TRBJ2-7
CSVGQSHEQYF
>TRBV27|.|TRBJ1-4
CASKANKEKLFF
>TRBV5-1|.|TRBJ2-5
CASSFNRAQETQYF
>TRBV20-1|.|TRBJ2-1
CSASGNTEQFF
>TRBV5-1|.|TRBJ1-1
CASSLAAGSTEAFF
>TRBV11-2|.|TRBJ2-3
CASSPNWAGTSTDTQYF
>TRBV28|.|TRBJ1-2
CASSFTGPNYGYTF
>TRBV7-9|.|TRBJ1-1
CASSLKAIEAFF
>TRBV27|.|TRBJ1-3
CASGRKRGDPEDF
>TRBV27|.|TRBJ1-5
CASSFPRISNQPQHF
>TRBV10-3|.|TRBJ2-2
CAISEGLANTGELFF
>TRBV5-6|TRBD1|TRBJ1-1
CASSLLGSGTGGLGTEAFF
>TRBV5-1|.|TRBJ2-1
CASSLGVSGSYNEQFF
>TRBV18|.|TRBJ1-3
CASSTTRDAGNTIYF
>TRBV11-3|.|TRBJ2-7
CASSLGRGSYEQYF
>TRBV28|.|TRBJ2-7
CASSEGGHEQYF
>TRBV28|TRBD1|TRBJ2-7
CASRNSGQGYEQYF
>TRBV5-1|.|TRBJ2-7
CASSLSGAYEQYF
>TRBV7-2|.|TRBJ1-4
CASSLHRNEKLFF
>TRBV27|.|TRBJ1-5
CASSFRRGGQPQHF
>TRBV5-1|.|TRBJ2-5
CASSPDGGRSGETQYF
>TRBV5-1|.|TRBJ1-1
CASSLGVYTEAFF
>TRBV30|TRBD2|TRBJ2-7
CAWAGTSLHF
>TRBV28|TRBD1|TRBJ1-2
CASSASSGTGNGYTF
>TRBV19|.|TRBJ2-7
CASSMSPSGISYEQYF
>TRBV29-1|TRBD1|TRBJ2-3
CSVEDWGTGGKEDTQYF
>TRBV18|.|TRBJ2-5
CASSPGDGYEETQYF
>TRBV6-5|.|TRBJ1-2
CASSYSTPQGNYGYTF
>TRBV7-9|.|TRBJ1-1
CASSPIRTGRTEAFF
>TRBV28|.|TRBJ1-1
CASLLQGAYQAFF
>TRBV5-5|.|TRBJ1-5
CASSLYNGYSNQPQHF
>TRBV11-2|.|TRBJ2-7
CASSPLPTYEQYF
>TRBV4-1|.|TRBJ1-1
CASSLSGPKGGMAFF
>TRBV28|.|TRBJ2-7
CASSLGGVGAYEQYF
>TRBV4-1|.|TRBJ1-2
CASSGVSNYGYTF
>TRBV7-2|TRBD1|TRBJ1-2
CASSTRQGAGHGYTF
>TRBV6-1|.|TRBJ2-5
CASSRQETQYF
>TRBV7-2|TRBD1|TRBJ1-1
CASSFLDRTTEAFF
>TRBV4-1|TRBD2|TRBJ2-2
CASSQGQAGGAGELFF
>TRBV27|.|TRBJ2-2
CASSSGNTGELFF
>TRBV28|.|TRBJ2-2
CASRSPRRATGELFF